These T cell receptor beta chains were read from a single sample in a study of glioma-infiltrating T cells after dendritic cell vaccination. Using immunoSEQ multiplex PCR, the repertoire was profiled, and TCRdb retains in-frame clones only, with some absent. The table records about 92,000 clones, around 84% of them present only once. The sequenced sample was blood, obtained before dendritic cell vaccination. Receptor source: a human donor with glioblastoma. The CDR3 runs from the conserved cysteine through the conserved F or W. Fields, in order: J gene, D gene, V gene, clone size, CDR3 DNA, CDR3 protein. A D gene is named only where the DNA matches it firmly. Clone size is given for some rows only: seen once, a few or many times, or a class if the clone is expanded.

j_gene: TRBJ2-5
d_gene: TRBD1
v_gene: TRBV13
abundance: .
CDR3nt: TGTGCCAGCAGCCCCAACCCTCGGACAGGGCGGCAAGAGACCCAGTACTTC
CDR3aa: CASSPNPRTGRQETQYF

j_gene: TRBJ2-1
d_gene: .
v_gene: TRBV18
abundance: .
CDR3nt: TGTGCCAGCTCACCACCGGTTCGGGGCTACAATGAGCAGTTCTTC
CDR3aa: CASSPPVRGYNEQFF

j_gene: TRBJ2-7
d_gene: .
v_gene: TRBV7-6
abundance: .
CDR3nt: TGTGCCAGCAGCTCCGGGACAACCTACGAGCAGTACTTC
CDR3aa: CASSSGTTYEQYF

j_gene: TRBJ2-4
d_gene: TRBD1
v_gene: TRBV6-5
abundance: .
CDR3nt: TGTGCCAGCAGTTACCAGGGACAGGGGGCTTACATTCAGTACTTC
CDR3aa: CASSYQGQGAYIQYF

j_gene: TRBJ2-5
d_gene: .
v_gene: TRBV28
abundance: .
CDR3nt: TGTGCCAGCAGCCTCCAAGAGACCCAGTACTTC
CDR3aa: CASSLQETQYF

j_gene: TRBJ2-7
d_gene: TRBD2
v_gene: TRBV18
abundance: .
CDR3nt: TGTGCCAGCTCACCCCCGGGACTAAGCTCCTACGAGCAGTACTTC
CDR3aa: CASSPPGLSSYEQYF

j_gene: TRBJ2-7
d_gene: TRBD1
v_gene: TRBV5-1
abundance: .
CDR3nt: TGCGCCAGCGCTCCGACCCATGCAGGGACAGGGATCTACGAGCAGTACTTC
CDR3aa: CASAPTHAGTGIYEQYF

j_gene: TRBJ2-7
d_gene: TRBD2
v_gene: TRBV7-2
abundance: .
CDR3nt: TGTGCCAGCAGCCTCTTCAGACTAGCGCGCGACGAGCAGTACTTC
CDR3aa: CASSLFRLARDEQYF

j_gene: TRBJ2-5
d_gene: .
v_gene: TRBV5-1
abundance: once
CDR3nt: TGCGCCAGCAGTCGGTACCAAGAGACCCAGTACTTC
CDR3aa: CASSRYQETQYF

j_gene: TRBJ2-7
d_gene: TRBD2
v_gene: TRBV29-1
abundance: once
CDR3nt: TGCAGCGTTACAACCATCAGCGGGAGTCCAGACGAGCAGTACTTC
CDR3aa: CSVTTISGSPDEQYF

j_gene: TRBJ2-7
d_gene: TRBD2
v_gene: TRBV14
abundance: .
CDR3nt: TGTGCCAGCAGCCTGAGCGGGGGGGCGACGTACGAGCAGTACTTC
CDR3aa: CASSLSGGATYEQYF

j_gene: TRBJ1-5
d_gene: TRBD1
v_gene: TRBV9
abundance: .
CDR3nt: TGTGCCAGCAGCGTAGGGTCAGGGGGCGGCAATCAGCCCCAGCATTTT
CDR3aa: CASSVGSGGGNQPQHF

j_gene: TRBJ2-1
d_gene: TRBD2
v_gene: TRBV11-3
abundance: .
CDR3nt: TGTGCCAGCAGCTTAGCGGGAGGTAACGTCGATGAGCAGTTCTTC
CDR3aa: CASSLAGGNVDEQFF

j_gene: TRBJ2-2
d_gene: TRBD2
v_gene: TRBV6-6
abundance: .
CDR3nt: TGTGCCAGCAGCCGGGAGGGCGGGGAGCTGTTTTTT
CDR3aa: CASSREGGELFF

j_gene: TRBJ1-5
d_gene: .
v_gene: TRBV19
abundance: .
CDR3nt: TGTGCCAGTAGTATCCCGTTCCCGATGGGAGATCAGCCCCAGCATTTT
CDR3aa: CASSIPFPMGDQPQHF

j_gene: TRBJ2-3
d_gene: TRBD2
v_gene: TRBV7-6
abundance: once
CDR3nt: TGTGCCAGCAGCCGGACTAGCGGGAGAAGCACAGATACGCAGTATTTT
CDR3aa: CASSRTSGRSTDTQYF

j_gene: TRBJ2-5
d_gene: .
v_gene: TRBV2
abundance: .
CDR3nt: TGTGCCAGCAGTGAAGCGCAATCTTCGGGTTTCCAAGAGACCCAGTACTTC
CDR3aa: CASSEAQSSGFQETQYF

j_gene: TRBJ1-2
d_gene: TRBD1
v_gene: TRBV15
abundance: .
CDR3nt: TGTGCCACCAGCAGAGTTCAGGGGGCGATGGGCTACACCTTC
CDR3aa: CATSRVQGAMGYTF

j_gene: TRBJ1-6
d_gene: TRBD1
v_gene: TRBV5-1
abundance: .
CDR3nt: TGCGCCAGCAGCTTGTCTACAGGGGGAGGTTCACCCCTCCACTTT
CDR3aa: CASSLSTGGGSPLHF

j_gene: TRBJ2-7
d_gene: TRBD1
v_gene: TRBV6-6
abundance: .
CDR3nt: TGTGCCAGCACCGAGGGGACAGGGCCCTACGAGCAGTACTTC
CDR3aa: CASTEGTGPYEQYF

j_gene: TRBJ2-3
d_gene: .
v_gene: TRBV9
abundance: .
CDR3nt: TGTGCCAGCAGCGTCGGACAGCGAACAGATACGCAGTATTTT
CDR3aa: CASSVGQRTDTQYF

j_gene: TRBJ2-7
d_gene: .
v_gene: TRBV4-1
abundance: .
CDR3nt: TGCGCCAGCAGCCAAGATCCTAACAGGGAATACGAGCAGTACTTC
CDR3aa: CASSQDPNREYEQYF

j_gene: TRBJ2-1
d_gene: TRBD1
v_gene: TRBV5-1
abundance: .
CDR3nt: TGCGCCAGCAGCTTGAATATTGGGACAGGCTACAATGAGCAGTTCTTC
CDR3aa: CASSLNIGTGYNEQFF

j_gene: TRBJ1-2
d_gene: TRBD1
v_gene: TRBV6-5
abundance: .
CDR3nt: TGTGCCAGCAGTTCACCCGGGACAGGGGGTCTTGGCTACACCTTC
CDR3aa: CASSSPGTGGLGYTF

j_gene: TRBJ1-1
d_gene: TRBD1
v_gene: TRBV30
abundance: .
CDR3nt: TGTGCCTGGGCCGGGACAGTGAACACTGAAGCTTTCTTT
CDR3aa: CAWAGTVNTEAFF

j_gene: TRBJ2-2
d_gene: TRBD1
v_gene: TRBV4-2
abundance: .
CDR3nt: TGTGCCAGCAGCCTAATGGGACAGGGACGAGTCACCGGGGAGCTGTTTTTT
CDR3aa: CASSLMGQGRVTGELFF

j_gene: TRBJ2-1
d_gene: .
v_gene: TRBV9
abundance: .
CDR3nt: TGTGCCAGCAGCGTAGCGGGCAGGGTATACAATGAGCAGTTCTTC
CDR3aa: CASSVAGRVYNEQFF

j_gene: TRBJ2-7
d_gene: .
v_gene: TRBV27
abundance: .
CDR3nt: TGTGCCAGCAGCCTGCGGGATCCCCGGGGGGAGCAGTACTTC
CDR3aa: CASSLRDPRGEQYF

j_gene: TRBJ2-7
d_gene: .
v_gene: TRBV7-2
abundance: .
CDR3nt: TGTGCCAGCAGCCAACGTACTGGGGCTCAGTCTCGCGAGCAGTACTTC
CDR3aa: CASSQRTGAQSREQYF

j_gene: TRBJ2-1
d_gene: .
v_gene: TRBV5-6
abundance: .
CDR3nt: TGTGCCAGCAGCTTCGGAGGGCCCGAGCAGTTCTTC
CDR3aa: CASSFGGPEQFF

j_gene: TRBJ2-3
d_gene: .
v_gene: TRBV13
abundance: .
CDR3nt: TGTGCCAGCAGCTTAGTCAGTGATAAGGATACGCAGTATTTT
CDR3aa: CASSLVSDKDTQYF

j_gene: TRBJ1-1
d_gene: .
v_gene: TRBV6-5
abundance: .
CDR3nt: TGTGCCAGCAGCTGGACAAGGAACACTGAAGCTTTCTTT
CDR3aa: CASSWTRNTEAFF

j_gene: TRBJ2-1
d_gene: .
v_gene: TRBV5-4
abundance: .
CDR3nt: TGTGCCAGCAGCTTGCCTCAGGGTAAAGACAATGAGCAGTTCTTC
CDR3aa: CASSLPQGKDNEQFF

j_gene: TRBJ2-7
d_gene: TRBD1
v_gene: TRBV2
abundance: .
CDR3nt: TGTGCCAGCAGGTCTGGACAGGGCCGAACCTACGAGCAGTACTTC
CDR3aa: CASRSGQGRTYEQYF

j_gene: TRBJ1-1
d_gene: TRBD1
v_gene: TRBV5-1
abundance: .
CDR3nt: TGCGCCAGCAGCTTGCAGGGGGAAACTGAAGCTTTCTTT
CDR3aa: CASSLQGETEAFF

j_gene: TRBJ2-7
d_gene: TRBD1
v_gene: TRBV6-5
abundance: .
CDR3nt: TGTGCCAGCAGTTACTCGAGCAGGGGGCTGTACGAGCAGTACTTC
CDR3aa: CASSYSSRGLYEQYF

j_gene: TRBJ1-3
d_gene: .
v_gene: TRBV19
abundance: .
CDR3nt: TGTGCCAGTATAGCGGTGGGGCAGTCCTCTGGAAACACCATATATTTT
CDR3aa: CASIAVGQSSGNTIYF

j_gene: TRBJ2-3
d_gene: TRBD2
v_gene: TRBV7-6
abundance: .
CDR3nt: TGTGCCAGCAGCTTAGATGGTGAGGGACTAGCAGATACGCAGTATTTT
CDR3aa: CASSLDGEGLADTQYF

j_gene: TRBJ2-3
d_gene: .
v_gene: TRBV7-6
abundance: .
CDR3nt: TGTGCCAGCAGCTTAGCGCAGGACTACCCTACGCAGTATTTT
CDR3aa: CASSLAQDYPTQYF

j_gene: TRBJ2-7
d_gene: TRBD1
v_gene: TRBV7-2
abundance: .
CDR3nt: TGTGCCAGCAGCTTAAAGGGACAGGGCCTCGAGCAGTACTTC
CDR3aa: CASSLKGQGLEQYF

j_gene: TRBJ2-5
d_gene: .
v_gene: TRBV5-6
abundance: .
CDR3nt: TGTGCCAGCAGCTTATCCCAGGGGCTGCGAGAGACCCAGTACTTC
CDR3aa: CASSLSQGLRETQYF

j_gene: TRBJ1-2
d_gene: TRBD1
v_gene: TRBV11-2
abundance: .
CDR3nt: TGTGCCAGCAGACCCTCCAGGGGGCGTAACTATGGCTACACCTTC
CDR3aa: CASRPSRGRNYGYTF

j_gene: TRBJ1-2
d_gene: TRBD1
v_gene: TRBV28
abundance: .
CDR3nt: TGTGCCAGCACCCTGACAGGGAACTATGGCTACACCTTC
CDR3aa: CASTLTGNYGYTF

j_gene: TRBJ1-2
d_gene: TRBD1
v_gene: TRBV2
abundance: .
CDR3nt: TGTGCCAGCAGTAACGAGGGGGCGGGCTACACCTTC
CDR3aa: CASSNEGAGYTF

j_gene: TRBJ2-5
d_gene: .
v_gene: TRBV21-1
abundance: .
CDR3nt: TGTGCCAGCAGCCCCCGACAGTCCAAAGAGACCCAGTACTTC
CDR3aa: CASSPRQSKETQYF

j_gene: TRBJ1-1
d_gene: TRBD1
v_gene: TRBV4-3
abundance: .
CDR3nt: TGCGCCAGCAGCCCTACGACAGGGGCCCTGAACACTGAAGCTTTCTTT
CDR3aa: CASSPTTGALNTEAFF

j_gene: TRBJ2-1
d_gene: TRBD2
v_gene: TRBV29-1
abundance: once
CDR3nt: TGCAGCGTTGAAGACGGGAGGGCCACCAATGAGCAGTTCTTC
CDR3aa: CSVEDGRATNEQFF